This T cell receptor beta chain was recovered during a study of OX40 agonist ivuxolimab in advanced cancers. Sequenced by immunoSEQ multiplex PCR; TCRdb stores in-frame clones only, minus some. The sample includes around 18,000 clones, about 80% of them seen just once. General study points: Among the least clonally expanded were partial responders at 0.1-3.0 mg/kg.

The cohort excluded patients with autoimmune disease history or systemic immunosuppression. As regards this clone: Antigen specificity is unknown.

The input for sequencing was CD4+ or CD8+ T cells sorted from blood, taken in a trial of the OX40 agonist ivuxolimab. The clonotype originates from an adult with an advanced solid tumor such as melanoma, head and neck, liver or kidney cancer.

The CDR3 is CASSLGPYQETQYF. DNA of the CDR3: TGTGCCAGCAGCTTAGGCCCGTATCAAGAGACCCAGTACTTC. V gene TRBV11-3 combines with J gene TRBJ2-5; the D is unclear. The germline V and J ends were trimmed by 1 base and 2 bases, with 8 bases remaining between them. Per germline, CDR1 SGHNT and CDR2 YENEEA. The CDR3 spans 14 residues.